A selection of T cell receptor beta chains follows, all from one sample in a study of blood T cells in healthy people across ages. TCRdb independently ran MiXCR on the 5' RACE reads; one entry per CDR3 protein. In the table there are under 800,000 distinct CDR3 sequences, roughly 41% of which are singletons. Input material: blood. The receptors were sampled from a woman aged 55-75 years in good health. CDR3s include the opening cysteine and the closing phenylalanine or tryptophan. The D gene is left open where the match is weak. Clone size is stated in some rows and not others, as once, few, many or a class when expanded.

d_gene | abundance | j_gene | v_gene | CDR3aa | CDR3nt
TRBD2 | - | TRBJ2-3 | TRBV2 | CASSSGASTDTQYF | TGTGCCAGCAGTAGCGGGGCTAGCACAGATACGCAGTATTTT
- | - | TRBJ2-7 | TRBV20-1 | CSARDEQGGEQYF | TGCAGTGCTAGAGATGAGCAGGGCGGCGAGCAGTACTTC
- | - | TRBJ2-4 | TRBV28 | CASSSGDPRKNIQYF | TGTGCCAGCAGTTCCGGGGACCCCCGGAAAAACATTCAGTACTTC
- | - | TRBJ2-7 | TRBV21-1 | CASSKVDSQSYEQYF | TGTGCCAGCAGCAAAGTCGACAGTCAGTCCTACGAGCAGTACTTC
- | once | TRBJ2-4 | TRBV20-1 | CSAGESLAKSIQYF | TGCAGTGCTGGAGAGTCCTTGGCCAAAAGCATTCAGTACTTC
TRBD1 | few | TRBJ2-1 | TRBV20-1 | CSVPGQVPYEQFF | TGCAGTGTCCCAGGACAGGTTCCCTACGAGCAGTTCTTC
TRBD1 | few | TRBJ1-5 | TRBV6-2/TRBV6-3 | CASNSGTEYQPQHF | TGTGCCAGCAACTCCGGGACAGAGTATCAGCCCCAGCATTTT
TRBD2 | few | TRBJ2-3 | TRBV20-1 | CSAEKSGRPDTQYF | TGCAGTGCTGAAAAGAGCGGGAGGCCAGATACGCAGTATTTT
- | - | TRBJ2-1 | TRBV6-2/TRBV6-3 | CASSYEGGWDEQFF | TGTGCCAGCAGTTACGAGGGGGGGTGGGATGAGCAGTTCTTC
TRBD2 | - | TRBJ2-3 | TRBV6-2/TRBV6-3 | CASSYSTGREIPDTQYF | TGTGCCAGCAGTTACTCGACGGGGCGGGAGATCCCAGATACGCAGTATTTT
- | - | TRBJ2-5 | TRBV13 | CASSPQVFQETQYF | TGTGCCAGCAGCCCACAGGTGTTCCAAGAGACCCAGTACTTC
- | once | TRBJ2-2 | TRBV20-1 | CSARDEGLNTGELFF | TGCAGTGCTAGAGATGAAGGTCTTAACACCGGGGAGCTGTTTTTT
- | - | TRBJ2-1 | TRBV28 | CASSSSGAKGTYNEQFF | TGTGCCAGCAGTTCATCGGGCGCCAAAGGGACCTACAATGAGCAGTTCTTC
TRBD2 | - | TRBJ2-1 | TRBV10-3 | CAISGGGERDGEQFF | TGTGCCATCAGTGGGGGGGGGGAGCGGGACGGTGAGCAGTTCTTC
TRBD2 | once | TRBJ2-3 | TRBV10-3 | CAITIAGAPTDTQYF | TGTGCCATCACAATAGCGGGGGCACCCACAGATACGCAGTATTTT
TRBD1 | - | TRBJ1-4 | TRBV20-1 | CSARGQGAEKLFF | TGCAGTGCTAGGGGACAGGGGGCGGAAAAACTGTTTTTT
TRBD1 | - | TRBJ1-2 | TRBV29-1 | CSVEVTGDGHTF | TGCAGCGTTGAAGTCACAGGGGATGGCCACACCTTC
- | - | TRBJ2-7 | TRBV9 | CASSALSDSEQYF | TGTGCCAGCAGCGCGCTTTCCGACAGCGAGCAGTACTTC
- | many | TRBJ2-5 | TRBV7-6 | CASSLSDLTQYF | TGTGCCAGCAGCCTCTCCGACCTGACCCAGTACTTC
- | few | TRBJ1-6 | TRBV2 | CASSEEGADPLHF | TGTGCCAGCAGTGAAGAGGGCGCGGATCCCCTCCACTTT
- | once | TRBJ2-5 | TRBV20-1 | CSARKLSDSEQYF | TGCAGTGCTAGAAAGCTATCGGATAGTGAGCAGTACTTC
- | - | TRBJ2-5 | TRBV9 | CASSVEGGQETQYF | TGTGCCAGCAGCGTAGAAGGGGGGCAAGAGACCCAGTACTTC
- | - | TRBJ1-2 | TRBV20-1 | CSARVPGWNYGYTF | TGCAGTGCTAGAGTCCCAGGCTGGAACTATGGCTACACCTTC
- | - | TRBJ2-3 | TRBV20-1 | CSAIFPTNRQDTQYF | TGCAGTGCAATTTTCCCGACTAACCGGCAAGATACGCAGTATTTT